This T cell receptor (beta chain) derives from a study of blood T cell repertoires in COVID-19. On the study more broadly: The cDNA or gDNA used as material had been derived from T cells, B-cell-depleted T cells, or PBMCs.

Profiled with immunoSEQ multiplex PCR; TCRdb holds only in-frame clones, not every one. This table has 300,000 or so clones, about 88% appearing once. Per the germline V gene, CDR1 is ENHRY and CDR2 is SYGVKD. V was shortened by 4 bases and J by 0 bases, with 6 bases between the two germline ends. The CDR3 length is 13 residues. The sequence was collected from a man in his 70s with acute or convalescent COVID-19. The source material was peripheral blood. This chain uses TRBV10-3 with TRBJ1-1; D remains unclear. The CDR3 DNA follows: TGTGCCATCAGTGCCCAGATGAACACTGAAGCTTTCTTT. This codes for CAISAQMNTEAFF.